A single T cell receptor beta chain is shown here with its context. This CDR3 contains 13 residues. Trimming stripped 10 bases from V and 2 bases from J, with 14 bases between. CDR1 is LNHDA, CDR2 SQIVND, per germline (reference sequence). PCR primers comprised 60 Vbeta and 13 Jbeta primers. Only in-frame clones appear in the TCRdb table, and some are missing; sequencing was by immunoSEQ multiplex PCR. The sample gives just over 85,000 clones, about 74% of which show up once; roughly 3% is in the top ten. The data originate from a study of cytomegalovirus exposure and HLA in healthy donors. The sequence was obtained from a man in his forties or fifties in good health and CMV-seronegative. Sequences were obtained from PBMCs. The chain carries TRBV19 and TRBJ1-2, with a possible D match to TRBD1 (5 bases). Here the CDR3 reads CATTRQRNYGYTF. DNA for the CDR3: TGTGCCACTACCAGACAGCGAAACTATGGCTACACCTTC.